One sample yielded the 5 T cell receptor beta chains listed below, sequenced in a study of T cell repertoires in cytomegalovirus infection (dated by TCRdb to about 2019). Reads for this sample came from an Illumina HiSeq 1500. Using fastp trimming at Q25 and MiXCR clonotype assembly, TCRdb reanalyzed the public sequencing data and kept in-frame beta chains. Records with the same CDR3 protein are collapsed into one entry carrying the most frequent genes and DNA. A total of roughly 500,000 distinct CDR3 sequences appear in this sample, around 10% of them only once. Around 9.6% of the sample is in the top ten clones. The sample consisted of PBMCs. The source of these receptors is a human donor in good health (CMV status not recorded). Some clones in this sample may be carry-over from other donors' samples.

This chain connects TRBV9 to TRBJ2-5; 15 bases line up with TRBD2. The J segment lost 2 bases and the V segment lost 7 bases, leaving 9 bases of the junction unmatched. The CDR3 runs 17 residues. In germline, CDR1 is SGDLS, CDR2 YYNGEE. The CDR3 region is CASGIPGLAGGQETQYF. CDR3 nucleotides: TGTGCCAGCGGGATCCCGGGACTAGCGGGGGGTCAAGAGACCCAGTACTTC.

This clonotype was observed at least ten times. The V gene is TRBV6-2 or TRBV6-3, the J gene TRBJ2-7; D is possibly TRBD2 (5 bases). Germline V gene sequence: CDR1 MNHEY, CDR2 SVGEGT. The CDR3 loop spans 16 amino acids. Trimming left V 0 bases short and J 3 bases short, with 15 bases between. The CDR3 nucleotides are TGTGCCAGCAGTTACTCGTTGGTCGGGAAGGTCTACGAGCAGTACTTC. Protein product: CASSYSLVGKVYEQYF.

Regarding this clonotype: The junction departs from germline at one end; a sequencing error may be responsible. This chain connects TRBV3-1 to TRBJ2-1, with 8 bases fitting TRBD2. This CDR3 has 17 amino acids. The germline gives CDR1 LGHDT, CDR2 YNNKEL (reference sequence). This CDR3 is CASSQDLAAGGYNVQFF. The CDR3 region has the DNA TGTGCCAGCAGCCAAGATCTAGCGGCGGGGGGTTACAATGTGCAGTTCTTC.

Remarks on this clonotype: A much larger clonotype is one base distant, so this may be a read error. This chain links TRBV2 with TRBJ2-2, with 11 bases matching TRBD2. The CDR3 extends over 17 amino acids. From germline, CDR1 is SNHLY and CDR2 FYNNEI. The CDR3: CASSSGLAGGNTEELFF. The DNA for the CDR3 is TGTGCCAGCAGTTCGGGCCTAGCGGGAGGCAACACCGAGGAGCTGTTTTTT.

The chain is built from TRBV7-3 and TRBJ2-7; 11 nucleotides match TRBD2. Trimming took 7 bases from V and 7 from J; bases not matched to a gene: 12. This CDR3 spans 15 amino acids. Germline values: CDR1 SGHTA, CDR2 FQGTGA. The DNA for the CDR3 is TGTGCCAGCATCCAGGGACTAGCGGCCCGAGGGGAGCAGTACTTC. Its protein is CASIQGLAARGEQYF.